These 17 T cell receptor beta chains originate from one sample sequenced in a study of T cell clonality in common variable immunodeficiency. Study-wide results and caveats: Reportedly, TCR beta sequences from common variable immunodeficiency showed fewer deletions and N-nucleotide insertions.

Some clones are missing from TCRdb's copy, which holds only in-frame ones; the method was immunoSEQ multiplex PCR. The data show 15,000 to 20,000 clones, with none appearing a single time. Antigen specificity for these receptors is unknown. The sequencing input was peripheral blood mononuclear cells. These receptors came from a human donor with common variable immunodeficiency.

This clone is medium-sized by share. The DNA ends 3 residues before the CDR3 does, and the rest of the CDR3 is filled in from the germline J gene. The genes are TRBV15 and TRBJ1-1; 8 bases are shared with TRBD1. The germline gives CDR1 LNHNV, CDR2 YYDKDF (reference sequence). The CDR3 loop spans 15 amino acids. Unmatched junction bases numbered 3, after V lost 0 bases and J lost 3 bases. Incomplete CDR3 DNA: TGTGCCACCAGCAGAGACCGACAGGGGTACACTGAA. Amino acid sequence: CATSRDRQGYTE. The whole CDR3 reads CATSRDRQGYTEAFF.

This clone was counted many times. The CDR3 end lies 3 residues beyond the end of the read and is filled in from the germline J gene. The V and J genes are TRBV18 and TRBJ2-3, with 10 bases lining up with TRBD1. The CDR3 is 15 amino acids. The germline V gene has CDR1 KGHSH and CDR2 LQKENI. The V segment lost 3 bases and the J segment 4 bases; nucleotides outside the gene matches: 4. The CDR3 spells CASSPTGGKSDTQYF. The part of the CDR3 DNA that was read is TGTGCCAGCTCACCGACAGGGGGCAAATCAGATACG.

At least ten counts were recorded for this clone. With the read ending 3 residues before the CDR3 end, the germline J gene is used to fill in that end. The chain has TRBV18 and TRBJ2-7; D may be TRBD1 (6 bases). Germline CDR1 KGHSH, CDR2 LQKENI. This CDR3 spans 14 amino acids. V lost 6 bases and J 4 bases, leaving 16 bases between the germline ends. CDR3 DNA (partial): TGTGCCAGCTCGTCAGGGGTTGGAGTGTACGAG. Translation: CASSSGVGVYE. The whole CDR3 is CASSSGVGVYEQYF.

Ten or more counts support this clone. The read ends 3 residues early relative to the CDR3; the germline J gene fills the gap. This chain connects TRBV10-3 to TRBJ2-2; 16 nucleotides agree with TRBD2. The CDR3 has 17 residues. Germline-derived CDR1 and CDR2 are ENHRY and SYGVKD. The junction had 5 bases not matched to a gene; V was cut back by 4 bases and J by 6 bases. The CDR3 DNA, read in part, is TGTGCCATCAGTGCCGGGGGACTAGCGGGAGGGTCCGGGGAG. Translation: CAISAGGLAGGSGE. From start to end, the CDR3 is CAISAGGLAGGSGELFF.

This clone appeared many times. Read coverage stops 3 residues before the CDR3 terminus; the germline J gene supplies the remainder. The gene calls are TRBV5-1 and TRBJ2-7; 11 bases fit TRBD1. This CDR3 is 15 amino acids long. J was trimmed by 2 bases and V by 4 bases; bases with no gene match: 5. Germline loops: CDR1 SGHRS, CDR2 YFSETQ. The CDR3 sequence is CASSTGQGVAYEQYF. The CDR3 bases that were read are TGCGCCAGCAGCACGGGACAGGGGGTGGCCTACGAG.

This clone was counted ten times or more. The CDR3 goes on 3 residues after the read ends, and that part is filled in from the germline J gene. The chain employs TRBV10-1 and TRBJ1-2; possibly TRBD1 for D (5 bases). Germline CDR1 WNHNN, CDR2 SYGVQD (reference sequence). Between the trimmed V and J ends, which lost 2 bases and 4 bases, there was a span of 8 bases. The CDR3 is made up of 13 amino acids. The covered CDR3 bases are TGCGCCAGCAGTGAGCAGGGCGGCTATGGC. It translates to CASSEQGGYG. The whole CDR3 region reads CASSEQGGYGYTF.

This clone showed up many times. Incomplete CDR3 DNA: TGTGCCAGCAGCTTAAAGGGTCAGTCCGATACG. Residues: CASSLKGQSDT. The entire CDR3 is CASSLKGQSDTQYF. The chain employs TRBV7-9 and TRBJ2-3; D gene uncertain. The sequence runs out 3 residues before the end of the CDR3; the remainder is reconstructed from the germline J gene. CDR1 is SEHNR, CDR2 FQNEAQ, per germline (reference sequence). The CDR3 extends over 14 amino acids. V dropped 2 bases and J dropped 6 bases, with 12 bases sitting between them. Variable domain in full (rest from reference TRBV7-9 and TRBJ2-3): DTGVSQNPRHKITKRGQNVTFRCDPISEHNRLYWYRQTLGQGPEFLTYFQNEAQLEKSRLLSDRFSAERPKGSFSTLEIQRTEQGDSAMYLCASSLKGQSDTQYFGPGTRLTVL.

This clone was detected ten times or more. CDR3 in amino acids: CASSDASSGPSYEQYF. The DNA read from the CDR3 is TGTGCCAGCAGTGATGCGTCTAGCGGGCCCTCCTACGAG. The chain employs TRBV12-3 or TRBV12-4 and TRBJ2-7; 8 bases are shared with TRBD2. The read ends 3 residues before the CDR3 terminus; that terminus is restored from the germline J gene. The CDR3 spans 16 residues. V lost 5 bases to trimming and J lost 0 bases; unmatched junction nucleotides: 9.

Details on this clone: The read is 3 residues too short to cover the CDR3 end, so that end is filled in from the germline J gene. The chain has TRBV7-9 and TRBJ2-1, with 9 bases fitting TRBD2. V was clipped by 3 bases and J by 7 bases; unmatched bases: 4. The CDR3 runs 14 residues. Germline V gene sequence: CDR1 SEHNR, CDR2 FQNEAQ (reference sequence). The CDR3 DNA, read in part, is TGTGCCAGCAGCTTTAGCGGGAGTGGAAATGAG. It is translated as CASSFSGSGNE. The whole CDR3 region reads CASSFSGSGNEQFF.

This clone was detected many times. The read ends 3 residues early relative to the CDR3; the germline J gene fills the gap. This chain links TRBV6-4 with TRBJ2-6, with TRBD1 identical over 7 bases. CDR3 length equals 16 residues. Trimming removed 2 bases from V and 2 bases from J; junction bases left unmatched: 3. The germline gives CDR1 MRHNA, CDR2 SNTAGT. The DNA read from the CDR3 is TGTGCCAGCAGTGACAACAGGGGAGCTGGGGCCAACGTC. This gives the protein CASSDNRGAGANV. The CDR3 in its entirety is CASSDNRGAGANVLTF.

This clone was seen ten or more times. The CDR3 end falls 3 residues outside the read, so it is completed with the germline J gene. The chain recombines TRBV6-1 with TRBJ1-3; D remains ambiguous. The CDR3 extends over 15 amino acids. V was pared by 0 bases and J by 0 bases, with 6 bases between. Looked up from germline, CDR1 is MNHNS and CDR2 is SASEGT. The CDR3 bases that were read are TGTGCCAGCAGTGAAGCTGGCGGCTCTGGAAACACC. The encoded protein is CASSEAGGSGNT. The complete CDR3 reads CASSEAGGSGNTIYF.

Only a few counts were recorded for this clone. Coverage ceases 3 residues before the CDR3 finishes, and the germline J gene fills in the end. The V gene is TRBV19, the J gene TRBJ2-1; 10 bases map to TRBD2. The CDR3 loop spans 15 amino acids. The V gene end was trimmed by 3 bases and the J gene end by 9 bases; junction bases not matched to a gene: 8. Germline CDR1 reads LNHDA; CDR2 reads SQIVND (reference sequence). CDR3 sequence: CASSMQLAGASEQFF. Partial CDR3 DNA: TGTGCCAGTAGTATGCAGCTAGCGGGAGCGAGTGAG.

This clone showed up many times. The read falls 3 residues short of the CDR3 end, and the missing part is taken from the germline J gene. The chain joins TRBV7-3 to TRBJ2-7; 10 bases agree with TRBD2. The germline V gene has CDR1 SGHTA and CDR2 FQGTGA. Trimming cost V 5 bases and J 2 bases; bases outside gene matches: 6. This CDR3 has 15 residues. The chain's CDR3 is CASSQGLAGAYEQYF. The part of the CDR3 DNA that was read is TGTGCCAGCAGCCAGGGGCTAGCGGGAGCCTACGAG.

This clone was recorded many times. CDR3 sequence: CASKSGDFYNSPLHF. The covered CDR3 bases are TGTGCCAGCAAATCAGGGGATTTCTATAATTCACCC. V usage is TRBV2 and J usage is TRBJ1-6; tentative D call: TRBD1 (6 bases). The read is 3 residues too short to cover the CDR3 end, so that end is filled in from the germline J gene. There are 15 residues in the CDR3. Trimming left V 7 bases short and J 3 bases short, with 13 bases between. Germline V CDR1 and CDR2: SNHLY, FYNNEI.

This clone appeared many times. From the germline J gene comes the end of the CDR3, since the read stops 3 residues before it. The chain links TRBV7-2 to TRBJ1-2; a weak D match, TRBD1 (5 bases). The CDR3 is 15 residues long. V lost 5 bases and J 3 bases, leaving 16 bases between the germline ends. Germline lookup yields CDR1 SGHTA and CDR2 FQGNSA. Partial CDR3 DNA: TGTGCCAGCAGCCGAGGCGGGGCCGGGGACTATGGC. Translated: CASSRGGAGDYG. The entire CDR3 sequence reads CASSRGGAGDYGYTF. Filled out from reference TRBV7-2 and TRBJ1-2, the complete variable domain reads GAGVSQSPSNKVTEKGKDVELRCDPISGHTALYWYRQSLGQGLEFLIYFQGNSAPDKSGLPSDRFSAERTGGSVSTLTIQRTQQEDSAVYLCASSRGGAGDYGYTFGSGTRLTVV.

This clone has a count of ten or more. The read gets to within 3 residues of the CDR3 end, and the germline J gene fills in the rest. This rearrangement joins TRBV6-2 or TRBV6-3 to TRBJ1-1; 8 bases are a match to TRBD1. Germline CDR1 is MNHEY and CDR2 is SVGEGT. CDR3 length: 14 residues. J was trimmed by 6 bases and V by 6 bases; bases with no gene match: 9. This CDR3 is CASSPMDREAEAFF. The CDR3 bases that were read are TGTGCCAGCAGCCCCATGGACAGGGAAGCTGAA.

This clone was observed many times. The read ends 3 residues before the CDR3 terminus; that terminus is restored from the germline J gene. The chain joins TRBV28 to TRBJ2-1, with 9 bases that match TRBD2. The germline V gene has CDR1 MDHEN and CDR2 SYDVKM. The CDR3 has 15 amino acids. J gave up 7 bases and V 3 bases, and 7 bases lay outside the gene matches. CDR3 DNA, as far as it was read: TGTGCCAGCAGTTTTGGGCTAGCGGGGATGAATGAG. This encodes CASSFGLAGMNE. The entire CDR3 protein is CASSFGLAGMNEQFF.